These T cell receptor beta chains were read from a single sample in a study of T cell repertoires in cytomegalovirus infection. These receptors are not linked to any known antigen. One entry per CDR3 protein, called by TCRdb with MiXCR from the reads. The table records fewer than 850,000 distinct CDR3 sequences, around 29% of them present only once. The sequences come from cultured CD8+ T cells from PBMCs, collected from culture after CMV antigen stimulation. These receptors came from a human donor in good health (CMV status not recorded). Some clones in this sample may be carry-over from other donors' samples. CDR3s include the opening cysteine and the closing phenylalanine or tryptophan. The order of the fields is V gene, clone size, J gene, CDR3 length, D gene, CDR3 DNA, CDR3 protein. The D gene is left open where the match is weak. Clone size appears in some rows only: once, few, many, or a class for an expanded clone.

v_gene: TRBV28
abundance: -
j_gene: TRBJ1-6
len: 14
d_gene: -
CDR3nt: TGTGCCAGCAGTTCTGTACAGGGCAACTCACCCCTCCACTTT
CDR3aa: CASSSVQGNSPLHF

v_gene: TRBV27
abundance: once
j_gene: TRBJ2-5
len: 14
d_gene: -
CDR3nt: TGTGCCAGCAGTTTAGGCCCGGAGGAAGGGACCCAGTACTTC
CDR3aa: CASSLGPEEGTQYF

v_gene: TRBV5-1
abundance: -
j_gene: TRBJ1-2
len: 12
d_gene: -
CDR3nt: TGCGCCAGCAGTTCATATCAGGGGGGCTACACCTTC
CDR3aa: CASSSYQGGYTF

v_gene: TRBV6-2/TRBV6-3
abundance: many
j_gene: TRBJ1-1
len: 13
d_gene: -
CDR3nt: TGTGCCAGCAGTTACGAGATCAACACTGAAGCTTTCTTT
CDR3aa: CASSYEINTEAFF

v_gene: TRBV5-6
abundance: -
j_gene: TRBJ2-2
len: 15
d_gene: -
CDR3nt: TGTGCCAGCAGGTTTGGAAGGAGGAACACCGGGGAGCTGTTTTTT
CDR3aa: CASRFGRRNTGELFF

v_gene: TRBV4-2
abundance: -
j_gene: TRBJ2-2
len: 15
d_gene: -
CDR3nt: TGTGCCAGCAGCCAAGAAGGGTTGAACACCGGGGAGCTGTTTTTT
CDR3aa: CASSQEGLNTGELFF

v_gene: TRBV7-9
abundance: medium-sized
j_gene: TRBJ1-5
len: 14
d_gene: -
CDR3nt: TGTGCCAGCAACGAATTGAATAGCAATCAGCCCCAGCATTTT
CDR3aa: CASNELNSNQPQHF

v_gene: TRBV24-1
abundance: -
j_gene: TRBJ1-5
len: 14
d_gene: -
CDR3nt: TGTGCCACCAGTGACACGGACAGCCCTCTGCCCCAGCATTTT
CDR3aa: CATSDTDSPLPQHF

v_gene: TRBV12-3/TRBV12-4
abundance: few
j_gene: TRBJ2-3
len: 17
d_gene: -
CDR3nt: TGTGCCAGCAGTTTTCTTCTTCTGGCAAATCCCACAGATACGCAGTATTTT
CDR3aa: CASSFLLLANPTDTQYF

v_gene: TRBV19
abundance: few
j_gene: TRBJ1-1
len: 13
d_gene: -
CDR3nt: TGTGCCAGTAGTATCACGGAGAACACTGAAGCTTTCTTT
CDR3aa: CASSITENTEAFF

v_gene: TRBV9
abundance: -
j_gene: TRBJ1-4
len: 19
d_gene: TRBD1
CDR3nt: TGTGCCAGCAGCGTTTCCGGGACAGGGATTTTCTCAACTAATGAAAAACTGTTTTTT
CDR3aa: CASSVSGTGIFSTNEKLFF

v_gene: TRBV27
abundance: -
j_gene: TRBJ1-6
len: 15
d_gene: -
CDR3nt: TGTGCCAGCAGTTTATCCGGGTCAGGGTCGGGTCCCCTCCACTTT
CDR3aa: CASSLSGSGSGPLHF

v_gene: TRBV27
abundance: -
j_gene: TRBJ1-1
len: 12
d_gene: -
CDR3nt: TGTGCCAGCAGTCCAACAGGGAGAGGAGCTTTCTTT
CDR3aa: CASSPTGRGAFF

v_gene: TRBV6-1
abundance: few
j_gene: TRBJ1-2
len: 15
d_gene: TRBD1
CDR3nt: TGTGCCAGCAGTGATGAGGACAGGTTCTTCTATGGCTACACCTTC
CDR3aa: CASSDEDRFFYGYTF

v_gene: TRBV10-1
abundance: -
j_gene: TRBJ1-6
len: 13
d_gene: TRBD1
CDR3nt: TGCGCCAGCAGTGTGGGACAGCGATCGCCCCTCCACTTT
CDR3aa: CASSVGQRSPLHF

v_gene: TRBV19
abundance: -
j_gene: TRBJ2-2
len: 15
d_gene: TRBD1
CDR3nt: TGTGCCAGCATTTTCCAGGGGGATGAAACCGGGGAGCTGTTTTTT
CDR3aa: CASIFQGDETGELFF

v_gene: TRBV7-6
abundance: -
j_gene: TRBJ2-1
len: 15
d_gene: TRBD2
CDR3nt: TGTGCCAGCAGCTTGCGGGGACTAGCGGGGTACGAGCAGTTCTTC
CDR3aa: CASSLRGLAGYEQFF

v_gene: TRBV19
abundance: -
j_gene: TRBJ1-2
len: 16
d_gene: -
CDR3nt: TGTGCCAGTAGTATTCGGGAAAATATCCCCAACTATGGCTACACCTTC
CDR3aa: CASSIRENIPNYGYTF

v_gene: TRBV6-5
abundance: -
j_gene: TRBJ2-1
len: 16
d_gene: TRBD2
CDR3nt: TGTGCCAGCAGTCGAGATGGCGGGGGACTATACAATGAGCAGTTCTTC
CDR3aa: CASSRDGGGLYNEQFF

v_gene: TRBV29-1
abundance: -
j_gene: TRBJ1-2
len: 11
d_gene: -
CDR3nt: TGCAGCGTTGTTCTCGGGACTGGCTACACCTTC
CDR3aa: CSVVLGTGYTF

v_gene: TRBV7-6
abundance: -
j_gene: TRBJ2-2
len: 14
d_gene: -
CDR3nt: TGTGCCAGCGGAGGGGGGACCGACACCGGGGAGCTGTTTTTT
CDR3aa: CASGGGTDTGELFF

v_gene: TRBV7-6
abundance: many
j_gene: TRBJ2-3
len: 16
d_gene: -
CDR3nt: TGTGCCAGCAGCTTAGAATTGACGGGCAGCACAGATACGCAGTATTTT
CDR3aa: CASSLELTGSTDTQYF

v_gene: TRBV6-5
abundance: few
j_gene: TRBJ2-3
len: 18
d_gene: -
CDR3nt: TGTGCCAGCAGTTACTCGAATCACGGGGGGCGCGGGGCAGATACGCAGTATTTT
CDR3aa: CASSYSNHGGRGADTQYF

v_gene: TRBV7-2
abundance: many
j_gene: TRBJ2-3
len: 17
d_gene: TRBD2
CDR3nt: TGTGCCAGCAGCGTTGTAGCTAGCGGGCGGATCACAGATACGCAGTATTTT
CDR3aa: CASSVVASGRITDTQYF

v_gene: TRBV12-5
abundance: -
j_gene: TRBJ1-2
len: 14
d_gene: -
CDR3nt: TGTGCTAGTGCCCCGGGTAACGGCGCCTATGGCTACACCTTC
CDR3aa: CASAPGNGAYGYTF

v_gene: TRBV6-1
abundance: many
j_gene: TRBJ2-1
len: 14
d_gene: TRBD1
CDR3nt: TGTGCCAGCAGTGTGACAGGGGACGGCAATGAGCAGTTCTTC
CDR3aa: CASSVTGDGNEQFF

v_gene: TRBV7-2
abundance: many
j_gene: TRBJ1-2
len: 15
d_gene: -
CDR3nt: TGTGCCAGCAGCTCTCTGGGCGGAGGGGTCGTTGGCTACACCTTC
CDR3aa: CASSSLGGGVVGYTF

v_gene: TRBV19
abundance: -
j_gene: TRBJ1-1
len: 14
d_gene: TRBD1
CDR3nt: TGTGCCAGTAGTCCCGGGACAGGGAAGACTGAAGCTTTCTTT
CDR3aa: CASSPGTGKTEAFF

v_gene: TRBV5-1
abundance: -
j_gene: TRBJ1-1
len: 15
d_gene: TRBD1
CDR3nt: TGCGCCAGCAGTATGCCGGGACAGGGGATTTTTGAAGCTTTCTTT
CDR3aa: CASSMPGQGIFEAFF

v_gene: TRBV4-1
abundance: -
j_gene: TRBJ1-2
len: 14
d_gene: TRBD1
CDR3nt: TGCGCCAGCAGCCGACCACAGGGGAACTATGGCTACACCTTC
CDR3aa: CASSRPQGNYGYTF

v_gene: TRBV6-6
abundance: -
j_gene: TRBJ2-3
len: 16
d_gene: TRBD2
CDR3nt: TGTGCCAGCAGTTACCCCGCTAGCGGGGGCACAGATACGCAGTATTTT
CDR3aa: CASSYPASGGTDTQYF

v_gene: TRBV7-2
abundance: many
j_gene: TRBJ1-5
len: 14
d_gene: -
CDR3nt: TGTGCCAGCAGTTCCAGGGATAGCAATCAGCCCCAGCATTTT
CDR3aa: CASSSRDSNQPQHF